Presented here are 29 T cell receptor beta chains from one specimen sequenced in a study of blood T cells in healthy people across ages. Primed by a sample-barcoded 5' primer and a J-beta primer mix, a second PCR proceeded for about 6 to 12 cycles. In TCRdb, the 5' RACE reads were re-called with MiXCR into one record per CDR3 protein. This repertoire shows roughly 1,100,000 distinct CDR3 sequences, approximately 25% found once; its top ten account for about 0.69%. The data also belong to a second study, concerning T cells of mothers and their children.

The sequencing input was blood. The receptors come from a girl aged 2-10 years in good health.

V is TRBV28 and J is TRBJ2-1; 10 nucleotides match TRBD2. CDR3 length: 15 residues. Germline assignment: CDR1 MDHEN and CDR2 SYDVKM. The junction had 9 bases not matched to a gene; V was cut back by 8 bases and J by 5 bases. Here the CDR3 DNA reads TGTGCCAGCTATGAGACTAGCGGGCCCAACAATGAGCAGTTCTTC. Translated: CASYETSGPNNEQFF.

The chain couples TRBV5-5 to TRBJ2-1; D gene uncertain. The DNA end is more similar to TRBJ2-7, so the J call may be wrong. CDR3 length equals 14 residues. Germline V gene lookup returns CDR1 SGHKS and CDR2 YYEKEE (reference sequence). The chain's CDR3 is CASSSPIDSDEQYF. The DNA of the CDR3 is TGTGCCAGCAGCTCCCCCATTGATTCGGACGAGCAGTACTTC.

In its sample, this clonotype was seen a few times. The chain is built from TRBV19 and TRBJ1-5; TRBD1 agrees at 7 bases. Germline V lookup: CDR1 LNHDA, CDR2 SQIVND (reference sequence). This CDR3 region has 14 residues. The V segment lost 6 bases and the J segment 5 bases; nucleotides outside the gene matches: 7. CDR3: CASSSGGGYQPQHF. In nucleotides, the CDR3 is TGTGCCAGTAGCTCAGGGGGTGGTTATCAGCCCCAGCATTTT.

The CDR3 loop reads CAISSGATNTGELFF. For the CDR3, the DNA is TGTGCCATCAGCAGCGGGGCGACGAACACCGGGGAGCTGTTTTTT. This rearrangement joins TRBV10-3 to TRBJ2-2, with 7 bases aligning to TRBD2. From germline, CDR1 is ENHRY and CDR2 SYGVKD. This CDR3 comprises 15 residues. V lost 6 bases, J lost 0 bases, and 4 bases stayed unmatched.

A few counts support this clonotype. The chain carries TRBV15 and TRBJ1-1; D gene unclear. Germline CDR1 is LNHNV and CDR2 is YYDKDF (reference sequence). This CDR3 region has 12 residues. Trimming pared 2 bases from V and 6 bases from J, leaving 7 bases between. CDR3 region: CATSRPRAEAFF. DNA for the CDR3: TGTGCCACCAGCAGACCTCGGGCTGAAGCTTTCTTT.

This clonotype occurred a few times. The chain's CDR3 is CSVDDEKLFF. As DNA, the CDR3 is TGCAGCGTTGACGACGAAAAACTGTTTTTT. V is TRBV29-1 and J is TRBJ1-4; no reliable D call. V lost 3 bases to trimming and J lost 8 bases, with 4 bases between them. Germline V lookup: CDR1 SQVTM, CDR2 ANQGSEA. The CDR3 is 10 residues long.

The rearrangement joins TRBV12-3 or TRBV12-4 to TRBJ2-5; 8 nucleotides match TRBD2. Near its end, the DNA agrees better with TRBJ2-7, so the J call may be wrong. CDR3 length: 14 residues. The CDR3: CASPLDRGRYEQYF. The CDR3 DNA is TGTGCCAGCCCCTTGGATCGCGGGAGGTACGAGCAGTACTTC.

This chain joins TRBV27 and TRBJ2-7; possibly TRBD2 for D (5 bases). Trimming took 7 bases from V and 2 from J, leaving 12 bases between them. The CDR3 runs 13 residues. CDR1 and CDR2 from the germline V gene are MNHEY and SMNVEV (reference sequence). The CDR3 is CASMVREPYEQYF. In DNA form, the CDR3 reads TGTGCCAGCATGGTTAGGGAGCCCTACGAGCAGTACTTC.

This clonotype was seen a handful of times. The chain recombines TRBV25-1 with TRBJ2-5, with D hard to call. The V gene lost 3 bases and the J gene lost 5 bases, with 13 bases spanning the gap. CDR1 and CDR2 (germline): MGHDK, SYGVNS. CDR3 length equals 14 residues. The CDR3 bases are TGTGCCAGCAGTGACGTTCGAGTGGGGGAGACCCAGTACTTC. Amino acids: CASSDVRVGETQYF.

This CDR3 is CASSFGGSATQYF. CDR3 DNA sequence: TGTGCCAGCAGTTTCGGGGGGAGTGCGACCCAGTACTTC. This chain connects TRBV28 to TRBJ2-1, with 7 bases identical to TRBD2. The last part of the DNA fits TRBJ2-5 better; the J call may be wrong. The CDR3 totals 13 residues. The V gene's germline CDR1 is MDHEN and CDR2 SYDVKM.

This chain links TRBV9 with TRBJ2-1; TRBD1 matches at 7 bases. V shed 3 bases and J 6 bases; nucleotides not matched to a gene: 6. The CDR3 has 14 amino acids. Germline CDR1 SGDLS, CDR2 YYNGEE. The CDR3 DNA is TGTGCCAGCAGCGCTTTTACAGGGGTCAATGAGCAGTTCTTC. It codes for CASSAFTGVNEQFF.

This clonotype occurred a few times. The CDR3 is CSVGGRVGDEQFF. The DNA of the CDR3 is TGCAGCGTTGGAGGGCGGGTGGGTGATGAGCAGTTCTTC. The rearrangement joins TRBV29-1 to TRBJ2-5, with D tentatively TRBD2 (5 bases). Matching the DNA end better, TRBJ2-1 makes the J call doubtful. The length of the CDR3 is 13 residues. Germline V lookup: CDR1 SQVTM, CDR2 ANQGSEA.

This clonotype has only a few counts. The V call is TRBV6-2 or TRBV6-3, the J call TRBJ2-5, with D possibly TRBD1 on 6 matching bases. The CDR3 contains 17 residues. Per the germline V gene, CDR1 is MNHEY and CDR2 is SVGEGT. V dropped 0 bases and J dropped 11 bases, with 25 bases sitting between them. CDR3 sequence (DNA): TGTGCCAGCAGTTACTCGATGGACAGACTCTCCTTAAGGGAGCAGTACTTC. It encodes CASSYSMDRLSLREQYF.

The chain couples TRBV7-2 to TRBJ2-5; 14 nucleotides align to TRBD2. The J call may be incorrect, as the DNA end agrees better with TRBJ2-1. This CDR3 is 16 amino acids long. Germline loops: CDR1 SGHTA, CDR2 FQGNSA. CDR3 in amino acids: CASSPWTSGGLNEQFF. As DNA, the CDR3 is TGTGCCAGCAGCCCCTGGACTAGCGGGGGGCTGAATGAGCAGTTCTTC.

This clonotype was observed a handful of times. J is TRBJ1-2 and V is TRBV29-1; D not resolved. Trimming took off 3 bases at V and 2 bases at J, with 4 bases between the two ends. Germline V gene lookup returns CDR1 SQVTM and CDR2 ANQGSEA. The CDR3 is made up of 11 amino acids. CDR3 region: CSVDWNYGYTF. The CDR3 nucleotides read TGCAGCGTTGACTGGAACTATGGCTACACCTTC.

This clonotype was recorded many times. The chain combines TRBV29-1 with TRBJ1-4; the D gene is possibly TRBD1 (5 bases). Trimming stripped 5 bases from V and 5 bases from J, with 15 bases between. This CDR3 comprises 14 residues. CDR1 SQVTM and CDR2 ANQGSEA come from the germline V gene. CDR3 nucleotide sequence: TGCAGCGTTAAGGAGAGGGGCACAAATGAAAAACTGTTTTTT. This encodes CSVKERGTNEKLFF.

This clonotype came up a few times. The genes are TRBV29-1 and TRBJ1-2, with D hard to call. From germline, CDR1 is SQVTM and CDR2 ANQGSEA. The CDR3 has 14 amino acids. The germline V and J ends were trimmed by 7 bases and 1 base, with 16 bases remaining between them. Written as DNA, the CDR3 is TGCAGCGCCACGACTGATACGATTAACTATGGCTACACCTTC. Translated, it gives CSATTDTINYGYTF.

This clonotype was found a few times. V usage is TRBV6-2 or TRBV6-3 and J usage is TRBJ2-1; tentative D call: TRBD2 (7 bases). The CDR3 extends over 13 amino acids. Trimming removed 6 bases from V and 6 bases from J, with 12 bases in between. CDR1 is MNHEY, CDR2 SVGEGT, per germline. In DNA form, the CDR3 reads TGTGCCAGCAGATGGGGGGGGGCCAATGAGCAGTTCTTC. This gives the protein CASRWGGANEQFF.

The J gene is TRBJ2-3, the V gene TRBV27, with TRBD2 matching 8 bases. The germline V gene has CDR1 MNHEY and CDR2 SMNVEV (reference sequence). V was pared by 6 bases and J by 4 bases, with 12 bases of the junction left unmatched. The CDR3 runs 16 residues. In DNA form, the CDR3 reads TGTGCCAGCAGCGAAATCGGGACTAGAGGTGCAGATACGCAGTATTTT. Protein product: CASSEIGTRGADTQYF.

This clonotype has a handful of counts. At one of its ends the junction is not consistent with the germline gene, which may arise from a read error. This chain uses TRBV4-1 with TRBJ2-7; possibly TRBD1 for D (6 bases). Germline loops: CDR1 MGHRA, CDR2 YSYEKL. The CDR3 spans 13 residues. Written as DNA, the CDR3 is TGTGCCAGCAGCCAACCAGGGGAGTACGAGCAGTACTTC. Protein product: CASSQPGEYEQYF.

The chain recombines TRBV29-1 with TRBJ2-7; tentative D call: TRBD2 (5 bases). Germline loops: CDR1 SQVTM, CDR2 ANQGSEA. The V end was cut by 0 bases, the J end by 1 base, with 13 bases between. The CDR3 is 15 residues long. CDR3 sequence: CSVEDSGYGSYEQYF. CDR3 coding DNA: TGCAGCGTTGAAGATTCGGGGTACGGGTCCTACGAGCAGTACTTC.

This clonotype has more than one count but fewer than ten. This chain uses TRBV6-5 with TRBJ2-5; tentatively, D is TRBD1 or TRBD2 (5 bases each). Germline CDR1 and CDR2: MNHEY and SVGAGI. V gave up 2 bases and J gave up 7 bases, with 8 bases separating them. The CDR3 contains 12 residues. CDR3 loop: CASSYRGGTQYF. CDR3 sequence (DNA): TGTGCCAGCAGTTACCGTGGGGGGACCCAGTACTTC.

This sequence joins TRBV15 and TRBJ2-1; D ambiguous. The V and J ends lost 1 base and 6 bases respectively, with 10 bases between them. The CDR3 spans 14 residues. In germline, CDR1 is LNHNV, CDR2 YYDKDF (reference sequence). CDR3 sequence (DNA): TGTGCCACCAGCAGAGCGGCTAGAGGCAATGAGCAGTTCTTC. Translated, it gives CATSRAARGNEQFF. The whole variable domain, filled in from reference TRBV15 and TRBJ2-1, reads DAMVIQNPRYQVTQFGKPVTLSCSQTLNHNVMYWYQQKSSQAPKLLFHYYDKDFNNEADTPDNFQSRRPNTSFCFLDIRSPGLGDTAMYLCATSRAARGNEQFFGPGTRLTVL.

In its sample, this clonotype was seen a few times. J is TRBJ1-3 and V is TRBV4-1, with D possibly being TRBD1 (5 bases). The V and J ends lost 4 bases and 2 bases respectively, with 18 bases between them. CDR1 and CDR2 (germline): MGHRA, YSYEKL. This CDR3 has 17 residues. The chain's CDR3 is CASSPGILVGPGNTIYF. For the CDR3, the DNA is TGCGCCAGCAGCCCCGGGATCCTAGTGGGGCCTGGAAACACCATATATTTT.

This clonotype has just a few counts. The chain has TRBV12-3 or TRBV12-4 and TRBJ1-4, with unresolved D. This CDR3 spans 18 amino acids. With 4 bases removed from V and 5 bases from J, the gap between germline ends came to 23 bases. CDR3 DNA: TGTGCCAGCAGTTCGGACGGCGCACTAGCCCCGTTAAATGAAAAACTGTTTTTT. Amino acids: CASSSDGALAPLNEKLFF.

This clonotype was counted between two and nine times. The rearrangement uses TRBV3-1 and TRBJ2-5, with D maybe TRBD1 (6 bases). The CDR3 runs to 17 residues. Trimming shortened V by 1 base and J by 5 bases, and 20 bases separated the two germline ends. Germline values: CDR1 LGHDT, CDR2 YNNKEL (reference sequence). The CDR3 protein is CASSQVLGLRGRETQYF. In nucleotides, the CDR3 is TGTGCCAGCAGCCAAGTACTGGGTCTCAGGGGACGGGAGACCCAGTACTTC.

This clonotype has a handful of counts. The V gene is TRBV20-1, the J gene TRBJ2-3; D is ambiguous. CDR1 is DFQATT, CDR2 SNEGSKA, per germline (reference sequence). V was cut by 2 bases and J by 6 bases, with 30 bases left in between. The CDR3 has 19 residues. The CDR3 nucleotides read TGCAGTGCTAGAAGACAATCGCCCGGCCGACGTCAGGTACCGGATACGCAGTATTTT. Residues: CSARRQSPGRRQVPDTQYF.

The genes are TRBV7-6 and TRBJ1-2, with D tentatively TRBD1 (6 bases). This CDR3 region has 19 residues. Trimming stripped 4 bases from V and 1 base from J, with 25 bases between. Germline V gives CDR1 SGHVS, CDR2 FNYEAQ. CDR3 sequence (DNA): TGTGCCAGCAGCTCCGGTCCGCCGGGGGGCGTCCTAGATAACTATGGCTACACCTTC. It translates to CASSSGPPGGVLDNYGYTF.

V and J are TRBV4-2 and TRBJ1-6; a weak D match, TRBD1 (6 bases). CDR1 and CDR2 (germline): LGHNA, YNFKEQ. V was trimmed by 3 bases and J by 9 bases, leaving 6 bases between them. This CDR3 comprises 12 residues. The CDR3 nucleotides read TGTGCCAGCAGCCAGACAGGTTCACCCCTCCACTTT. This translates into CASSQTGSPLHF.